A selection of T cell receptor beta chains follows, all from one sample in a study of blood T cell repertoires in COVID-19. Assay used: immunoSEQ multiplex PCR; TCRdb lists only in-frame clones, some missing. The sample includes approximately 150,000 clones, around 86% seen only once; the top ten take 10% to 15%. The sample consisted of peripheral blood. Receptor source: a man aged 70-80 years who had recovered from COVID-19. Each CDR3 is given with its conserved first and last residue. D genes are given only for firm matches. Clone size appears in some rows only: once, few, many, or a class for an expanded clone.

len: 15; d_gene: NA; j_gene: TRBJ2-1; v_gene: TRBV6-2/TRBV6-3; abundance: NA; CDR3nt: TGTGCCAGCAGTTCGAGCCTGAACGACTACAATGAGCAGTTCTTC; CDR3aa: CASSSSLNDYNEQFF
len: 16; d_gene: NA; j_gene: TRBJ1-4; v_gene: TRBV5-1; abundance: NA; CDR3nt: TGCGCCAGCAGCTCCACCCGGGGGACCGGGGATGAAAAACTGTTTTTT; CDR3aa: CASSSTRGTGDEKLFF
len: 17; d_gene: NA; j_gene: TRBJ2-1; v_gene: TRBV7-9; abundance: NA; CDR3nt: TGTGCCAGCAGCGTGCAGTCAGGTTCTGTAGCGGACAATGAGCAGTTCTTC; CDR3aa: CASSVQSGSVADNEQFF
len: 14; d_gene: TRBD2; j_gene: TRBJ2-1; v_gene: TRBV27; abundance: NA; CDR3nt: TGTGCCAGCAGTCTGGGACTAGGTTACAATGAGCAGTTCTTC; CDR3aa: CASSLGLGYNEQFF
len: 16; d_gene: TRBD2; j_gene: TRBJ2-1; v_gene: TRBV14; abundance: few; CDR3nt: TGTGCCAGCAGCCACCCTAGCGGGAGGACCTACAATGAGCAGTTCTTC; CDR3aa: CASSHPSGRTYNEQFF
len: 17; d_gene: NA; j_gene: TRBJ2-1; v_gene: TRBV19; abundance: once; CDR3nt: TGTGCCAGTAGTATAGATCTTTTAATTGGCGGTTACAATGAGCAGTTCTTC; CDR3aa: CASSIDLLIGGYNEQFF
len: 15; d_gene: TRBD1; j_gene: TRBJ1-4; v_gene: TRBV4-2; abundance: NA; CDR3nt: TGTGCCAGCAGCCAAGGGGGACAGGGTAATGAAAAACTGTTTTTT; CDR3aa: CASSQGGQGNEKLFF
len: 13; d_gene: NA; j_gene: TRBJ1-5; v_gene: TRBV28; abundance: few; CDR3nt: TGTGCCAGCAGTTGGACACCGTATCAGCCCCAGCATTTT; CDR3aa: CASSWTPYQPQHF
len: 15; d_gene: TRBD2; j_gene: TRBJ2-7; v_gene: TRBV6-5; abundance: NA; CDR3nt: TGTGCCAGCAGCACCAGACTGGGCGGGAGTTACGAGCAGTACTTC; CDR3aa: CASSTRLGGSYEQYF
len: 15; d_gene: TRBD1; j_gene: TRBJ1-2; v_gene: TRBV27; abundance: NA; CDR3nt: TGTGCCAGCAGCCCTCGGGACAGGGGAGTTCATGGCTACACCTTC; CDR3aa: CASSPRDRGVHGYTF
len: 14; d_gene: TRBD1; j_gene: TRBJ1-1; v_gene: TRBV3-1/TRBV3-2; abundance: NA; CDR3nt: TGTGCCAGCAGCCCTGGACAGGCGAACACTGAAGCTTTCTTT; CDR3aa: CASSPGQANTEAFF
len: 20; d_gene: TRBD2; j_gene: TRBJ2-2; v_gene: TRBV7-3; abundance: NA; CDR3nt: TGTGCCAGCAGCTTAAGTGGGACTAGCGGGAGGGCCGGGCACACCGGGGAGCTGTTTTTT; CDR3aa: CASSLSGTSGRAGHTGELFF
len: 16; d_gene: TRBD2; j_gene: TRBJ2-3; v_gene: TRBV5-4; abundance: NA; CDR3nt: TGTGCCAGCAGCTCGACTAGCGGGATCGCCACAGATACGCAGTATTTT; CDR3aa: CASSSTSGIATDTQYF
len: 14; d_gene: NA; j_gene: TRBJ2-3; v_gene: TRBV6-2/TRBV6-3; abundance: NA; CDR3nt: TGTGCCAGCAGTTACCCGGCTAGATCGGATACGCAGTATTTT; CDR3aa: CASSYPARSDTQYF
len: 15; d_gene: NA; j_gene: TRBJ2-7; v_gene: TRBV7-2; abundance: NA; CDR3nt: TGTGCCAGCAGCTTACTGGACACGCTAACCTACGAGCAGTACTTC; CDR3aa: CASSLLDTLTYEQYF
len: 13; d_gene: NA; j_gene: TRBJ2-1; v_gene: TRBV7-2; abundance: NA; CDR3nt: TGTGCCAGCAGCTTCGGCAGGGACAATGAGCAGTTCTTC; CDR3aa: CASSFGRDNEQFF
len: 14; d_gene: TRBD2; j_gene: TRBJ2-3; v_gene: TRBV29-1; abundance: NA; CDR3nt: TGCAGCGTTGACCTAGCGGGAGTGGAAGATACGCAGTATTTT; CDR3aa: CSVDLAGVEDTQYF
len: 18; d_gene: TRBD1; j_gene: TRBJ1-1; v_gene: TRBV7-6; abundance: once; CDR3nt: TGTGCCAGCAGCTTAGATCCCGGGACAGGGACCAGGACCGGATCCGCTTTCTTT; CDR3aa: CASSLDPGTGTRTGSAFF
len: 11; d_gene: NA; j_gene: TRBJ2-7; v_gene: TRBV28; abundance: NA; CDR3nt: TGTGCCAGCAGTCAGGGTTACGAGCAGTACTTC; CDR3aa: CASSQGYEQYF
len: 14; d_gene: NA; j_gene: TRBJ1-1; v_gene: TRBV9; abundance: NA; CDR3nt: TGTGCCAGCAGCGTAGCCTCTTGGGGGGATGAAGCTTTCTTT; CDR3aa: CASSVASWGDEAFF
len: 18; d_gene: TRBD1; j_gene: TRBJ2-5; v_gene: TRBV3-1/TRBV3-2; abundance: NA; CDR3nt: TGTGCCAGCAGCCAAGGATTACATGGTAGGGACAGAGAAGAGACCCAGTACTTC; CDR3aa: CASSQGLHGRDREETQYF
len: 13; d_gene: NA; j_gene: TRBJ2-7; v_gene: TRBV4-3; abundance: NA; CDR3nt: TGCGCCAGCAGCTGGCAGGGCCGCGGCGAGCAGTACTTC; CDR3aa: CASSWQGRGEQYF
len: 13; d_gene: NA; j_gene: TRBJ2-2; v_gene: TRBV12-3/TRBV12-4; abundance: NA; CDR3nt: TGTGCCAGCAGTGGGTCAGGGGTCGGGGAGCTGTTTTTT; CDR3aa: CASSGSGVGELFF
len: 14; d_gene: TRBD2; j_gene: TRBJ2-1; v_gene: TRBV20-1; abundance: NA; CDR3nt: TGCAGTGCTAGTGGGAGCGGGATCTACAATGAGCAGTTCTTC; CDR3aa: CSASGSGIYNEQFF
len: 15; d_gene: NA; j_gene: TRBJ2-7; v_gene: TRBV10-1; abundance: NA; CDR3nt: TGCGCCAGCAGTGAGTCGGCTAGCGCCGCCTACGAGCAGTACTTC; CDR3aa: CASSESASAAYEQYF
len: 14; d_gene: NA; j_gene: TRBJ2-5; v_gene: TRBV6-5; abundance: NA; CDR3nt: TGTGCCAGCTGGGGGGGCCTACGACAAGAGACCCAGTACTTC; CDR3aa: CASWGGLRQETQYF
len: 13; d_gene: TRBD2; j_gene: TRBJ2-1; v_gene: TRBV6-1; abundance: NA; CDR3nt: TGTGCCAGCAGTGAAGGGGGGGCTAGCGGGAAGTTCTTC; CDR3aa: CASSEGGASGKFF
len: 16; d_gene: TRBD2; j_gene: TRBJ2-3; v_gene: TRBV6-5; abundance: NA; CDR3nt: TGTGCCAGCAGTTCCGGACTAGCGGGCCCGCAATATACGCAGTATTTT; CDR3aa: CASSSGLAGPQYTQYF
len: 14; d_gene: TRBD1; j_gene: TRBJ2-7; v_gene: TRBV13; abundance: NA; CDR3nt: TGTGCCAGCAGCCAGGGACAGGGAAGGCGCGAGCAGTACTTC; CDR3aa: CASSQGQGRREQYF
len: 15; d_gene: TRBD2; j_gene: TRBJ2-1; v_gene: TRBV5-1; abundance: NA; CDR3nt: TGCGCCAGCAGCAGCGGACTAGCGGGGTCTGAGGGGCAGTTCTTC; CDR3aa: CASSSGLAGSEGQFF
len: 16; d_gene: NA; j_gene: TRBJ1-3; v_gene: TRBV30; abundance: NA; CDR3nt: TGTGCCTGGAGTGTACTGAACTCCTACTCTGGAAACACCATATATTTT; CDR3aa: CAWSVLNSYSGNTIYF
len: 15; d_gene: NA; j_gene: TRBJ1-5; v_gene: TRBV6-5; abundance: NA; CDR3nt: TGTGCCAGCAGTTACGGGACGGGAGGTAATCAGCCCCAGCATTTT; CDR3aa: CASSYGTGGNQPQHF